Presented here are 21 T cell receptor beta chains from one specimen sequenced in a study of post-analysis software for immune sequencing data. Whole-study results and caveats: TRBV segments more frequent in patients than in controls numbered five and included TRBV5-6, TRBV5-1 and TRBV20-1.

Every TCR beta cDNA library bore unique molecular identifiers. TCRdb re-analysed the PCR reads in MiXCR, keeping a single row per CDR3 protein. Found here are about 620,000 distinct CDR3 sequences, around 47% of them singletons; the top ten hold around 1.7%. No antigen has been identified for these receptors. The sequenced sample consisted of blood. Receptors originate from a girl between 10 and 17 years old with multiple sclerosis.

The J gene is TRBJ1-5, the V gene TRBV24-1; D may be TRBD1 (5 bases). The CDR3 extends over 13 amino acids. V was shortened by 3 bases and J by 7 bases, with 9 bases between the two germline ends. Germline assignment: CDR1 KGHDR and CDR2 SFDVKD. The CDR3 spells CATSDRGVQPQHF. CDR3 coding DNA: TGTGCCACCAGTGATAGAGGGGTCCAGCCCCAGCATTTT.

V is TRBV3-1 and J is TRBJ1-2; TRBD1 matches 8 bases. Germline CDR1 LGHDT, CDR2 YNNKEL (reference sequence). The CDR3 consists of 13 residues. The trim removed 4 bases at V and 8 bases at J, leaving 6 bases unmatched. The CDR3 loop reads CASSPTGVEGYTF. Here the CDR3 DNA reads TGTGCCAGCAGCCCGACAGGGGTGGAAGGCTACACCTTC.

This clonotype was seen more than once but under ten times. The rearrangement links TRBV15 to TRBJ2-5; D is undetermined. This CDR3 contains 14 residues. The V gene lost 4 bases and the J gene lost 0 bases, with 9 bases spanning the gap. In germline, CDR1 is LNHNV, CDR2 YYDKDF (reference sequence). CDR3 coding DNA: TGTGCCACCAGCATGGACCTGTACCAAGAGACCCAGTACTTC. Translating it yields CATSMDLYQETQYF.

This chain connects TRBV18 to TRBJ2-1, with 8 bases fitting TRBD1. This CDR3 spans 15 amino acids. V was pared by 4 bases and J by 4 bases, with 6 bases of the junction left unmatched. Looked up from germline, CDR1 is KGHSH and CDR2 is LQKENI. The CDR3 region is CASSLQGGDYNEQFF. The CDR3 DNA reads as TGTGCCAGCTCACTACAGGGGGGCGATTACAATGAGCAGTTCTTC.

This clonotype was detected a few times. The rearrangement joins TRBV28 to TRBJ1-6, with no clear D. The V gene lost 3 bases and the J gene lost 0 bases, with 9 bases spanning the gap. Germline V gene data show CDR1 as MDHEN and CDR2 as SYDVKM. This CDR3 contains 16 residues. DNA for the CDR3: TGTGCCAGCAGTTTTGAAACTAGCTCCTATAATTCACCCCTCCACTTT. This codes for CASSFETSSYNSPLHF.

This clonotype was seen only once. A read error may explain this, as a much larger clone is one base away. The chain links TRBV20-1 to TRBJ2-7; D possibly corresponds to TRBD2 (5 bases). The CDR3 has 12 residues. CDR1 and CDR2 (germline): DFQATT, SNEGSKA (reference sequence). Trimming took off 2 bases at V and 2 bases at J, with 7 bases between the two ends. The CDR3 spells CSARQEAYEQYF. The CDR3 DNA follows: TGCAGTGCTAGACAGGAGGCCTACGAGCAGTACTTC.

The chain is built from TRBV29-1 and TRBJ1-5, with 7 bases lining up with TRBD1. Germline values: CDR1 SQVTM, CDR2 ANQGSEA. This CDR3 spans 14 amino acids. Trimming took 6 bases from V and 0 from J; bases not matched to a gene: 5. Here the CDR3 reads CSVATGSSNQPQHF. The CDR3 DNA reads TGCAGCGTCGCGACAGGGTCTAGCAATCAGCCCCAGCATTTT.

This chain connects TRBV6-2 or TRBV6-3 to TRBJ2-7; possible D gene TRBD2, 6 bases. The CDR3 length is 15 residues. The germline CDR1 and CDR2 sequences are MNHEY and SVGEGT. The V gene lost 3 bases and the J gene lost 2 bases, with 14 bases spanning the gap. The CDR3 loop is CASSYGQRVAYEQYF. CDR3 in DNA: TGTGCCAGCAGTTATGGCCAGCGGGTTGCCTACGAGCAGTACTTC.

V gene TRBV3-1 combines with J gene TRBJ2-5, with D perhaps matching TRBD1 (6 bases). V was trimmed by 4 bases and J by 7 bases, leaving 19 bases between them. The V gene's germline CDR1 is LGHDT and CDR2 YNNKEL (reference sequence). The CDR3 covers 15 residues. DNA for the CDR3: TGTGCCAGCAGCCCGGGACACCGCTCGCTTTGGACCCAGTACTTC. Translation: CASSPGHRSLWTQYF.

V and J are TRBV30 and TRBJ2-7, with D possibly TRBD1 on 5 matching bases. Germline CDR1 is GTSNPN and CDR2 is SVGIG (reference sequence). Trimming left V 5 bases short and J 0 bases short, with 11 bases between. This CDR3 region has 13 residues. The CDR3: CAWDSVNSYEQYF. The CDR3 region has the DNA TGTGCCTGGGACAGTGTAAACTCCTACGAGCAGTACTTC. The complete variable domain, with remaining parts taken from reference TRBV30 and TRBJ2-7, reads SQTIHQWPATLVQPVGSPLSLECTVEGTSNPNLYWYRQAAGRGLQLLFYSVGIGQISSEVPQNLSASRPQDRQFILSSKKLLLSDSGFYLCAWDSVNSYEQYFGPGTRLTVT.

Notes on this clonotype: This CDR3 fails to terminate in the conserved phenylalanine or tryptophan, so it likely reflects a read error. The gene calls are TRBV7-3 and TRBJ2-1; D gene uncertain. The CDR3 contains 15 residues. The germline CDR1 and CDR2 sequences are SGHTA and FQGTGA. Trimming stripped 0 bases from V and 6 bases from J, with 12 bases between. The chain's CDR3 is CASSLTGPVGNEQFS. The CDR3 DNA reads as TGTGCCAGCAGCTTAACAGGCCCAGTAGGCAATGAGCAGTTCTCC.

This clonotype showed up many times. J is TRBJ2-3 and V is TRBV27; possibly TRBD2 for D (7 bases). The CDR3 is 15 amino acids. Trimming removed 5 bases at V and 0 bases at J, with 12 bases between. Per the germline V gene, CDR1 is MNHEY and CDR2 is SMNVEV (reference sequence). CDR3 nucleotides: TGTGCCAGCAGTCCGACGGGGGGCAGCACAGATACGCAGTATTTT. This sequence encodes CASSPTGGSTDTQYF.

V gene TRBV29-1 combines with J gene TRBJ1-5, with D possibly TRBD1 on 5 matching bases. The V end lost 4 bases, the J end lost 5 bases, and 15 bases lay between the germline ends. The CDR3 extends over 14 amino acids. The germline gives CDR1 SQVTM, CDR2 ANQGSEA. CDR3 nucleotide sequence: TGCAGCGTTGGATCACTGACGGGGGATCAGCCCCAGCATTTT. Translating gives CSVGSLTGDQPQHF.

This clonotype was found once. This sequence joins TRBV4-1 and TRBJ1-2; D is uncertain. The CDR3 runs to 15 residues. Per the germline V gene, CDR1 is MGHRA and CDR2 is YSYEKL. Trimming stripped 2 bases from V and 1 base from J, with 11 bases between. The CDR3 nucleotides read TGCGCCAGCAGCCAATTTCCGGACCTTAACTATGGCTACACCTTC. Amino acid sequence: CASSQFPDLNYGYTF.

This clonotype was seen a handful of times. This chain links TRBV20-1 with TRBJ2-7; TRBD2 matches 11 bases. The germline CDR1 and CDR2 sequences are DFQATT and SNEGSKA (reference sequence). V was clipped by 4 bases and J by 2 bases; unmatched bases: 10. The CDR3 loop spans 16 amino acids. The CDR3 here is CSAIASGRYPAYEQYF. Written as DNA, the CDR3 is TGCAGTGCTATCGCTAGCGGGAGGTATCCAGCCTACGAGCAGTACTTC.

The rearrangement uses TRBV11-2 and TRBJ2-3, with 11 bases identical to TRBD2. This CDR3 has 16 amino acids. Unmatched junction bases numbered 2, after V lost 1 base and J lost 2 bases. Germline V lookup: CDR1 SGHAT, CDR2 FQNNGV. CDR3 nucleotides: TGTGCCAGCAGCTTAGGACTAGCGGGGCACACAGATACGCAGTATTTT. Protein sequence: CASSLGLAGHTDTQYF. Full variable domain (rest looked up from reference TRBV11-2 and TRBJ2-3): EAGVAQSPRYKIIEKRQSVAFWCNPISGHATLYWYQQILGQGPKLLIQFQNNGVVDDSQLPKDRFSAERLKGVDSTLKIQPAKLEDSAVYLCASSLGLAGHTDTQYFGPGTRLTVL.

The chain carries TRBV6-6 and TRBJ2-7; D is unclear. CDR3 length: 13 residues. Looked up from germline, CDR1 is MNHNY and CDR2 is SVGAGI (reference sequence). The ends were cut back, 7 bases at V and 0 bases at J, with 10 bases in the middle. The CDR3: CASTATDSYEQYF. CDR3 DNA sequence: TGTGCCAGCACCGCGACGGACTCCTACGAGCAGTACTTC.

V and J are TRBV5-1 and TRBJ2-3; TRBD2 agrees at 8 bases. V lost 2 bases, J lost 4 bases, and 6 bases stayed unmatched. The CDR3 has 15 amino acids. Germline CDR1 is SGHRS and CDR2 is YFSETQ. The chain's CDR3 is CASSFGSGGSDTQYF. The CDR3 coding sequence is TGCGCCAGCAGCTTTGGCAGCGGGGGCTCAGATACGCAGTATTTT. Variable domain in full (rest from reference TRBV5-1 and TRBJ2-3): KAGVTQTPRYLIKTRGQQVTLSCSPISGHRSVSWYQQTPGQGLQFLFEYFSETQRNKGNFPGRFSGRQFSNSRSEMNVSTLELGDSALYLCASSFGSGGSDTQYFGPGTRLTVL.

This clonotype appeared many times. This sequence joins TRBV7-3 and TRBJ2-7; TRBD1 matches 8 bases. This CDR3 spans 16 amino acids. With 3 bases clipped from V and 3 bases from J, the junction kept 10 bases outside the gene matches. Germline V gives CDR1 SGHTA, CDR2 FQGTGA. Here the CDR3 DNA reads TGTGCCAGCAGCTTCATCGACAGGGGAGAGGGCTACGAGCAGTACTTC. It specifies CASSFIDRGEGYEQYF.

In nucleotides, the CDR3 is TGTGCCAGCAGCCCACGACTAGCGGGGGGGAGGGAGACCCAGTACTTC. Encoded protein: CASSPRLAGGRETQYF. The chain carries TRBV7-3 and TRBJ2-5; TRBD2 agrees at 14 bases. Germline assignment: CDR1 SGHTA and CDR2 FQGTGA. J lost 5 bases, V lost 5 bases, and 7 bases had no gene match. The CDR3 is 16 residues long. Drawing the rest from reference TRBV7-3 and TRBJ2-5, the complete variable domain is GAGVSQTPSNKVTEKGKYVELRCDPISGHTALYWYRQSLGQGPEFLIYFQGTGAADDSGLPNDRFFAVRPEGSVSTLKIQRTERGDSAVYLCASSPRLAGGRETQYFGPGTRLLVL.

This clonotype showed up many times. V is TRBV12-3 or TRBV12-4 and J is TRBJ2-5; 11 nucleotides agree with TRBD2. V lost 5 bases, J lost 0 bases, and 2 bases stayed unmatched. The CDR3 covers 15 residues. CDR3 sequence: CASSRTSGYQETQYF. The CDR3 DNA is TGTGCCAGCAGTAGGACTAGCGGGTACCAAGAGACCCAGTACTTC.